These T cell receptor beta chains were read from a single sample in a study of response to subunit inactivated influenza vaccine. A single record per CDR3 protein comes from TCRdb applying MiXCR to the RT-PCR reads. Among about 520,000 distinct CDR3 sequences listed, around 25% were seen once. This specimen consisted of CD4+ T cells sorted from PBMCs, obtained roughly 5 days after vaccination. The receptors derive from a man in his fifties or sixties who received an inactivated influenza vaccine. Both conserved end residues are part of each CDR3. Each record gives: V gene, D gene, J gene, clone size, CDR3 DNA, CDR3 protein. The D gene is left open where the match is weak. The size of a clone is reported for some rows only, either as once, few or many, or as a class for expanded clones.

v_gene: TRBV19; d_gene: TRBD1; j_gene: TRBJ2-4; abundance: -; CDR3nt: TGTGCCAGTAGTGGGGGATGGACAGGGAGTGACATTCAGTACTTC; CDR3aa: CASSGGWTGSDIQYF
v_gene: TRBV5-6; d_gene: -; j_gene: TRBJ2-7; abundance: few; CDR3nt: TGTGCCAGCAGCTTGGGACCGGCAGGGAGAGAGCAGTACTTC; CDR3aa: CASSLGPAGREQYF
v_gene: TRBV25-1; d_gene: TRBD2; j_gene: TRBJ2-1; abundance: -; CDR3nt: TGTGCCAGCAGTACAGCCGGGACTAGCGTAAGGGATGAGCAGTTCTTC; CDR3aa: CASSTAGTSVRDEQFF
v_gene: TRBV24-1; d_gene: TRBD2; j_gene: TRBJ2-5; abundance: -; CDR3nt: TGTGCCACCAGTGACCCGGGACTAGGGGGCCAAGAGACCCAGTACTTC; CDR3aa: CATSDPGLGGQETQYF
v_gene: TRBV7-9; d_gene: -; j_gene: TRBJ2-1; abundance: -; CDR3nt: TGTGCCAGCAAACCCCCGACCCTGCCGGGGCAGTTCTTC; CDR3aa: CASKPPTLPGQFF
v_gene: TRBV6-1; d_gene: -; j_gene: TRBJ2-1; abundance: -; CDR3nt: TGTGCCAGCAGCACGAACTCGAAAACGGAGCAGTTCTTC; CDR3aa: CASSTNSKTEQFF
v_gene: TRBV12-3/TRBV12-4; d_gene: TRBD1; j_gene: TRBJ1-1; abundance: many; CDR3nt: TGTGCCAGCAGGCGGACAGGGGAAACTGAAGCTTTCTTT; CDR3aa: CASRRTGETEAFF
v_gene: TRBV3-1; d_gene: -; j_gene: TRBJ2-2; abundance: -; CDR3nt: TGTGCCACCCCTCCCCCCGGAGCTGAGGGGACCGGGGAGCTGTTTTTT; CDR3aa: CATPPPGAEGTGELFF
v_gene: TRBV7-9; d_gene: -; j_gene: TRBJ1-2; abundance: -; CDR3nt: TGTGCCAGCAGCTTGGCAACGAGAACTAACTATGGCTACACCTTC; CDR3aa: CASSLATRTNYGYTF
v_gene: TRBV10-3; d_gene: -; j_gene: TRBJ2-5; abundance: -; CDR3nt: TGTGCCATCAGGCGGGACACCCAAGAGACCCAGTACTTC; CDR3aa: CAIRRDTQETQYF
v_gene: TRBV15; d_gene: -; j_gene: TRBJ2-5; abundance: few; CDR3nt: TGTGCCACCAGCAGAGAATCCCGGGACGTCAGGCTATACCAAGAGACCCAGTACTTC; CDR3aa: CATSRESRDVRLYQETQYF
v_gene: TRBV4-2; d_gene: -; j_gene: TRBJ1-3; abundance: few; CDR3nt: TGTGCCAGCAGCCAAGCGGGGTATGTCTCTGGAAACACCATATATTTT; CDR3aa: CASSQAGYVSGNTIYF
v_gene: TRBV5-1; d_gene: TRBD1; j_gene: TRBJ2-2; abundance: -; CDR3nt: TGCGCCAGCATAGGCGGGGGACAGGGGACCACCGGGGAGCTGTTTTTT; CDR3aa: CASIGGGQGTTGELFF
v_gene: TRBV10-3; d_gene: TRBD1; j_gene: TRBJ1-1; abundance: few; CDR3nt: TGTGCCATCAGTATTGACAGGGGTCGGACTGAAGCTTTCTTT; CDR3aa: CAISIDRGRTEAFF
v_gene: TRBV11-2; d_gene: TRBD1; j_gene: TRBJ1-6; abundance: many; CDR3nt: TGTGCCAGCAGCTTATACGGGGTACAGGGGTTGTGGAATTCACCCCTCCACTTT; CDR3aa: CASSLYGVQGLWNSPLHF
v_gene: TRBV12-3/TRBV12-4; d_gene: TRBD1; j_gene: TRBJ1-6; abundance: -; CDR3nt: TGTGCCAGCAGGCCGGGACAGGGGGATTCACCCCTCCACTTT; CDR3aa: CASRPGQGDSPLHF
v_gene: TRBV12-3/TRBV12-4; d_gene: TRBD2; j_gene: TRBJ2-7; abundance: few; CDR3nt: TGTGCCAGCAGCCCCTATGGCGGGAGGCCACTCTCCTACGAGCAGTACTTC; CDR3aa: CASSPYGGRPLSYEQYF
v_gene: TRBV20-1; d_gene: TRBD2; j_gene: TRBJ2-1; abundance: few; CDR3nt: TGCAGTGCTAGGCGGACTAGCGGGATCGGGCAGTTCTTC; CDR3aa: CSARRTSGIGQFF
v_gene: TRBV5-1; d_gene: -; j_gene: TRBJ2-5; abundance: few; CDR3nt: TGCGCCAGCAGCCCGGGCAGGACCCAAGAGACCCAGTACTTC; CDR3aa: CASSPGRTQETQYF
v_gene: TRBV15; d_gene: TRBD1; j_gene: TRBJ2-2; abundance: -; CDR3nt: TGTGCCACCAGCAGAGGCCCGGGAGGGACAGGGGCTGGCACCGGGGAGCTGTTTTTT; CDR3aa: CATSRGPGGTGAGTGELFF